A selection of T cell receptor beta chains follows, all from one sample in a study of T-cell memory formation after mild COVID-19. Each CDR3 protein gets one entry after TCRdb re-called the 5' RACE reads with MiXCR. The table lists around 420,000 distinct CDR3 sequences, 24% of them singletons. The sample was PBMCs or a T cell subset sorted from them (not recorded which). The receptors were gathered from an adult woman who had mild COVID-19 (a few samples of this study predate the infection). Cell type and time point are not known. CDR3s include the opening cysteine and the closing phenylalanine or tryptophan. The order of the fields is J gene, D gene, clone size, V gene, CDR3 DNA, CDR3 protein. The D gene is left open where the match is weak. Not all rows give a size; the values are once, few, many and, for expanded clones, a class.

j_call: TRBJ2-7; d_call: TRBD1; clone_size: few; v_call: TRBV28; cdr3_nt: TGTGCCAGCAGTAGTCCGGGACAGTATTACTACGAGCAGTACTTC; cdr3_aa: CASSSPGQYYYEQYF
j_call: TRBJ2-2; d_call: TRBD1; clone_size: few; v_call: TRBV5-1; cdr3_nt: TGCGCCAGCAGCCGGACAGGGGCGAACACCGGGGAGCTGTTTTTT; cdr3_aa: CASSRTGANTGELFF
j_call: TRBJ1-1; d_call: TRBD1; clone_size: NA; v_call: TRBV2; cdr3_nt: TGTGCCAGCAGTTCCTACAGGGGGCATACTTTCTTT; cdr3_aa: CASSSYRGHTFF
j_call: TRBJ1-1; d_call: NA; clone_size: NA; v_call: TRBV6-1; cdr3_nt: TGTGCCAGCACCTCGCGGACTAGACAGTTAGGGGGGAACACTGAAGCTTTCTTT; cdr3_aa: CASTSRTRQLGGNTEAFF
j_call: TRBJ1-1; d_call: TRBD1; clone_size: NA; v_call: TRBV7-2; cdr3_nt: TGTGCCAGCAGCACCCGGGACAGGCGGACCACTGAAGCTTTCTTT; cdr3_aa: CASSTRDRRTTEAFF
j_call: TRBJ2-2; d_call: TRBD2; clone_size: NA; v_call: TRBV5-1; cdr3_nt: TGCGCCAGCAGCTTGTGGCTAGCGGGAAACACCGGGGAGCTGTTTTTT; cdr3_aa: CASSLWLAGNTGELFF
j_call: TRBJ1-4; d_call: NA; clone_size: NA; v_call: TRBV4-3; cdr3_nt: TGCGCCAGCAGCCAAGTAAGGATCGCGTATGAAAAACTGTTTTTT; cdr3_aa: CASSQVRIAYEKLFF
j_call: TRBJ2-7; d_call: NA; clone_size: few; v_call: TRBV29-1; cdr3_nt: TGCAGCGTATCGGGACACGGGAGCTCCTACGAGCAGTACTTC; cdr3_aa: CSVSGHGSSYEQYF
j_call: TRBJ1-2; d_call: NA; clone_size: NA; v_call: TRBV9; cdr3_nt: TGTGCCAGCAGCGTTCGGGTTCCGACCTTCGGCTACACCTTC; cdr3_aa: CASSVRVPTFGYTF
j_call: TRBJ1-5; d_call: TRBD1; clone_size: few; v_call: TRBV29-1; cdr3_nt: TGCAGCGTTGGACAGGGGAGCGGCAATCAGCCCCAGCATTTT; cdr3_aa: CSVGQGSGNQPQHF
j_call: TRBJ2-1; d_call: TRBD2; clone_size: NA; v_call: TRBV12-3/TRBV12-4; cdr3_nt: TGTGCCAGCAGTTTCGCTAGCGGGGGAAGGAATGAGCAGTTCTTC; cdr3_aa: CASSFASGGRNEQFF
j_call: TRBJ2-3; d_call: TRBD1; clone_size: NA; v_call: TRBV20-1; cdr3_nt: TGCAGTGCTAGAATTCCGGGACAGCGCACAGATACGCAGTATTTT; cdr3_aa: CSARIPGQRTDTQYF
j_call: TRBJ1-1; d_call: NA; clone_size: few; v_call: TRBV24-1; cdr3_nt: TGTGCCACCAGTGATTTAGCCCGGATGAACACTGAAGCTTTCTTT; cdr3_aa: CATSDLARMNTEAFF
j_call: TRBJ2-3; d_call: TRBD2; clone_size: NA; v_call: TRBV6-5; cdr3_nt: TGTGCCAGCAGTTACTCGCCAGCGGGACCCACAGATACGCAGTATTTT; cdr3_aa: CASSYSPAGPTDTQYF
j_call: TRBJ2-3; d_call: NA; clone_size: few; v_call: TRBV12-3/TRBV12-4; cdr3_nt: TGTGCCAGCAGTGCCCGGGACGGAGCCACAGATACGCAGTATTTT; cdr3_aa: CASSARDGATDTQYF
j_call: TRBJ2-3; d_call: NA; clone_size: NA; v_call: TRBV25-1; cdr3_nt: TGTGCCAGCTTGCCCCGAGATAGCACAGATACGCAGTATTTT; cdr3_aa: CASLPRDSTDTQYF
j_call: TRBJ2-7; d_call: TRBD1; clone_size: NA; v_call: TRBV4-1; cdr3_nt: TGCGCCAGCAGCTCACAGACAGGGACCTACGAGCAGTACTTC; cdr3_aa: CASSSQTGTYEQYF
j_call: TRBJ2-1; d_call: NA; clone_size: few; v_call: TRBV24-1; cdr3_nt: TGTGCCACCAGTCCCGAGGGCAATGAGCAGTTCTTC; cdr3_aa: CATSPEGNEQFF
j_call: TRBJ2-1; d_call: NA; clone_size: few; v_call: TRBV6-5; cdr3_nt: TGTGCCAGCAGCACCCTCCAGGGGATTAGCTCCTACAATGAGCAGTTCTTC; cdr3_aa: CASSTLQGISSYNEQFF
j_call: TRBJ2-3; d_call: NA; clone_size: few; v_call: TRBV7-2; cdr3_nt: TGTGCCAGCAGCTTAGGTCTAAAGCAGTATTTT; cdr3_aa: CASSLGLKQYF
j_call: TRBJ2-3; d_call: NA; clone_size: NA; v_call: TRBV27; cdr3_nt: TGTGCCAGCAGTTGGGATATGAATACGCAGTATTTT; cdr3_aa: CASSWDMNTQYF
j_call: TRBJ1-2; d_call: NA; clone_size: NA; v_call: TRBV7-2; cdr3_nt: TGTGCCAGCAGCTTAGGGACAGCAGCTAACTATGGCTACACCTTC; cdr3_aa: CASSLGTAANYGYTF